This entry lists 9 T cell receptor beta chains sequenced from one sample in a study of T cell responses to AZD1222 COVID-19 vaccine. Here immunoSEQ multiplex PCR was the method, and the copy in TCRdb shows in-frame clones only, minus some. Of approximately 90,000 clones listed, 80% to 90% are singletons. Sample: peripheral blood, taken on day 0 of AZD1222 vaccination. The receptors derive from an adult in good health.

The chain is built from TRBV3-1 (or the pseudogene TRBV3-2) and TRBJ2-7, with 7 positions matching TRBD1. The CDR3 covers 14 residues. Germline CDR1 LGHDT, CDR2 YNNKEL (reference sequence). The J segment lost 6 bases and the V segment lost 4 bases, leaving 9 bases of the junction unmatched. In DNA form, the CDR3 reads TGTGCCAGCAGCCCGGGGACAGTTTTGTCCGAGCAGTACTTC. Amino acid sequence: CASSPGTVLSEQYF.

The rearrangement uses TRBV6-6 and TRBJ2-7, with unresolved D. Germline CDR1 and CDR2: MNHNY and SVGAGI (reference sequence). V was clipped by 6 bases and J by 5 bases, with 8 bases between them. This CDR3 is built from 11 residues. In DNA form, the CDR3 reads TGTGCCAGCAGCACCGTAGACGAGCAGTACTTC. It is translated as CASSTVDEQYF.

This chain uses TRBV7-2 with TRBJ1-5, with a weak D call TRBD1 (5 bases). Per the germline V gene, CDR1 is SGHTA and CDR2 is FQGNSA. The CDR3 length is 17 residues. V lost 5 bases and J 0 bases, leaving 17 bases between the germline ends. CDR3 region: CASSTSAGTFSNQPQHF. The CDR3 nucleotides are TGTGCCAGCAGCACCTCAGCCGGGACTTTTAGCAATCAGCCCCAGCATTTT.

The rearrangement joins TRBV30 to TRBJ1-3, with no clear D. In germline, CDR1 is GTSNPN, CDR2 SVGIG (reference sequence). With 3 bases removed from V and 0 bases from J, the gap between germline ends came to 9 bases. The CDR3 contains 14 residues. The CDR3 coding sequence is TGTGCCTGGAGCGAGAGGACCTCTGGAAACACCATATATTTT. This gives the protein CAWSERTSGNTIYF.

The count of this clone is one. V is TRBV19 and J is TRBJ1-1; 8 bases line up with TRBD1. J gave up 5 bases and V 6 bases, and 5 bases lay outside the gene matches. Germline-derived CDR1 and CDR2 are LNHDA and SQIVND (reference sequence). This CDR3 is built from 13 residues. DNA for the CDR3: TGTGCCAGTAGGGTCAGGGGGCTTACTGAAGCTTTCTTT. It yields the protein CASRVRGLTEAFF.

On this clone itself: The junction departs from the called germline gene at one end, perhaps through a read error. The gene calls are TRBV6-5 and TRBJ1-3; D is unresolved. Germline loops: CDR1 MNHEY, CDR2 SVGAGI. The CDR3 totals 16 residues. Here the CDR3 reads CVSSYSSRSSGNTIYF. DNA of the CDR3: TGTGTCAGCAGTTACTCGAGCCGCAGCTCTGGAAACACCATATATTTT.

V usage is TRBV4-2 and J usage is TRBJ2-1; 10 positions match TRBD2. Trimming removed 0 bases from V and 5 bases from J; junction bases left unmatched: 4. The CDR3 contains 16 residues. CDR1 LGHNA and CDR2 YNFKEQ come from the germline V gene. CDR3 sequence reads: CASSQERAGGDNEQFF. CDR3 coding DNA: TGTGCCAGCAGCCAAGAGCGAGCGGGAGGGGACAATGAGCAGTTCTTC.

The chain employs TRBV27 and TRBJ2-7, with D maybe TRBD1 (5 bases). CDR1 and CDR2 (germline): MNHEY, SMNVEV (reference sequence). The V gene lost 8 bases and the J gene lost 1 base, with 18 bases spanning the gap. This CDR3 contains 15 residues. Here the CDR3 reads CASPSFRRQSYEQYF. CDR3 bases: TGTGCCAGCCCCAGTTTTCGGAGACAGTCCTACGAGCAGTACTTC.

V and J are TRBV6-6 and TRBJ2-7, with 8 bases matching TRBD1. V dropped 6 bases and J dropped 2; count of bases not matched to a gene: 3. The germline gives CDR1 MNHNY, CDR2 SVGAGI (reference sequence). The CDR3 runs 13 residues. CDR3 in DNA: TGTGCCAGCAGAGAGGGACAGGCCTACGAGCAGTACTTC. This codes for CASREGQAYEQYF.